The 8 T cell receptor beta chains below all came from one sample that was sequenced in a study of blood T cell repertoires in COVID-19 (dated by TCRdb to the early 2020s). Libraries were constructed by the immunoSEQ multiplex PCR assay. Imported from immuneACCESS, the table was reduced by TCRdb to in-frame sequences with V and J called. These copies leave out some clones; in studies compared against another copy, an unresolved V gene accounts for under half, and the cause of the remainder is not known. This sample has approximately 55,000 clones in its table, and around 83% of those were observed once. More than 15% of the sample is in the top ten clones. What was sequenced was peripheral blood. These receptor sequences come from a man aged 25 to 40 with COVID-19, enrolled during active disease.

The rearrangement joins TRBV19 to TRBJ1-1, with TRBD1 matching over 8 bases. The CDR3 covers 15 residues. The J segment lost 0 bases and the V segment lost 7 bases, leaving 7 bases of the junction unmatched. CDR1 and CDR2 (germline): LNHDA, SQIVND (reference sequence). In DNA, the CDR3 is TGTGCCAGTACCCAAGACAGGGGAATGAACACTGAAGCTTTCTTT. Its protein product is CASTQDRGMNTEAFF.

The CDR3: CASSYRAGTSGRGKTQYF. CDR3 nucleotide sequence: TGTGCCAGCAGTTATAGGGCCGGGACTAGCGGGAGAGGGAAGACCCAGTACTTC. The chain carries TRBV6-2 or TRBV6-3 and TRBJ2-5; 14 bases map to TRBD2. The CDR3 spans 18 residues. CDR1 and CDR2 from the germline V gene are MNHEY and SVGEGT. V trimming: 3 bases; J trimming: 6 bases; junction bases outside the gene matches: 12.

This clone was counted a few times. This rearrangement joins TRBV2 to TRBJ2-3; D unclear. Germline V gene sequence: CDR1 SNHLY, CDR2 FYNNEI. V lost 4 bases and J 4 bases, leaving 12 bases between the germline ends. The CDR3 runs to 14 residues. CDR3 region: CASSGRVGSDTQYF. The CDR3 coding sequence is TGTGCCAGCAGTGGTAGAGTCGGGTCAGATACGCAGTATTTT.

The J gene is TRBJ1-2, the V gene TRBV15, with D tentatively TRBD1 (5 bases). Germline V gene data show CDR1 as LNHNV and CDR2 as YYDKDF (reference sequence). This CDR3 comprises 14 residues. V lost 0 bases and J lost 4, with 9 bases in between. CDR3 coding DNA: TGTGCCACCAGCAGAGATCGGGGGACCTATGGCTACACCTTC. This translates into CATSRDRGTYGYTF.

DNA of the CDR3: TGTGCCAGCAGCTTGGTGGGGCGGGGGGCCTACGAGCAGTACTTC. Protein product: CASSLVGRGAYEQYF. The V and J genes are TRBV5-8 and TRBJ2-7; 8 nucleotides line up with TRBD2. Trimming took 0 bases from V and 2 from J; bases not matched to a gene: 4. Per the germline V gene, CDR1 is SGHTS and CDR2 is YDEGEE. The CDR3 runs to 15 residues. The entire variable domain, with the rest obtained from reference TRBV5-8 and TRBJ2-7, is as follows: EAGVTQSPTHLIKTRGQQATLRCSPISGHTSVYWYQQALGLGLQFLLWYDEGEERNRGNFPPRFSGRQFPNYSSELNVNALELEDSALYLCASSLVGRGAYEQYFGPGTRLTVT.

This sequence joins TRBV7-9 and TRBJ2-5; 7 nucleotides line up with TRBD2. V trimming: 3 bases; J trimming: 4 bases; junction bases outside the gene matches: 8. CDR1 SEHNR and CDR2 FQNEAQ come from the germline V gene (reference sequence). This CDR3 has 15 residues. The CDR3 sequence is CASSFVDGGTETQYF. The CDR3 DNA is TGTGCCAGCAGCTTCGTAGACGGGGGGACAGAGACCCAGTACTTC.

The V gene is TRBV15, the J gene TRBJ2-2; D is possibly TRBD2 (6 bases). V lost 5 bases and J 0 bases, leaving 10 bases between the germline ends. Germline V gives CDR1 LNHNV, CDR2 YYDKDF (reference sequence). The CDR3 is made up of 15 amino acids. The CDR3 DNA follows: TGTGCCACCAGCTTGGAGGGCACGAACACCGGGGAGCTGTTTTTT. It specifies CATSLEGTNTGELFF.

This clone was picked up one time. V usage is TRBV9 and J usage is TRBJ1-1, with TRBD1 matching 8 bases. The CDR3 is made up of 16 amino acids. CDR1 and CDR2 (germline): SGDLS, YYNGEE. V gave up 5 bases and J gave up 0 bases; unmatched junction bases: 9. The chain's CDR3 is CASSTPKTGVNTEAFF. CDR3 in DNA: TGTGCCAGCAGTACACCCAAGACAGGGGTGAACACTGAAGCTTTCTTT.